Sequencing of this T cell receptor beta chain was carried out in a study of a mutant IDH1 vaccine in newly diagnosed glioma. Notes on the study in general: Among top peripheral T cell clonotypes, changes seemed unrelated to pseudoprogression.

Generated by immunoSEQ multiplex PCR, the TCRdb table keeps only in-frame clones and is missing some. The sample includes approximately 66,000 clones, 84% of them seen just once. Time point described: week 23, last vaccination. Every single dose of the vaccine, 300 ug of mutant IDH1 20-mer peptide, came with topical imiquimod. New WHO grade 3 or 4 astrocytomas that were IDH1-mutant and ATRX-lost occurred in the donors. This clone was picked up one time. The antigen remains unidentified. CDR1 is MNHEY, CDR2 SVGAGI, per germline. CDR3 length: 13 residues. V was trimmed by 5 bases and J by 5 bases, leaving 10 bases between them.

V gene TRBV6-5 combines with J gene TRBJ1-5, with D uncertain. The sequenced sample was PBMCs, obtained from a glioma patient whose treatment included an IDH1 peptide vaccine. The clonotype was recovered from a man between 18 and 29 years old with glioma. Written as DNA, the CDR3 is TGTGCCAGCAGTCAAACAATCTATCAGCCCCAGCATTTT. This translates into CASSQTIYQPQHF.